This is a list of T cell receptor beta chains from one sample in a study of CD8 T cells in Susac syndrome. TCRdb reprocessed the immunoSEQ multiplex PCR reads with MiXCR, giving one entry per CDR3 protein. The repertoire has fewer than 350,000 distinct CDR3 sequences, roughly 90% of them found once; the top ten carry 0.18%. Sequencing used CD8+ T cells from PBMCs. The receptors originated from a human donor with multiple sclerosis. Both conserved end residues are trimmed from each CDR3. Fields, in order: clone size, D gene, V gene, CDR3 protein. A D gene is named only where the DNA matches it firmly. Not every row has a clone size; where given, it reads once, few, many or a size class.

clone_size: -
d_call: TRBD2
v_call: TRBV5-4
cdr3_aa: ASSWTSEYNEQF

clone_size: -
d_call: -
v_call: TRBV3-1
cdr3_aa: ASSRVPGLSTDTQY

clone_size: -
d_call: -
v_call: TRBV28
cdr3_aa: ASSSFGREWRDTQY

clone_size: -
d_call: -
v_call: TRBV19
cdr3_aa: ASSIPPDREAYNEQF

clone_size: -
d_call: TRBD2
v_call: TRBV4-3
cdr3_aa: ASSQDVTSGGDNEQF

clone_size: -
d_call: -
v_call: TRBV27
cdr3_aa: ASRPGQDYGYT

clone_size: -
d_call: -
v_call: TRBV12-3/TRBV12-4
cdr3_aa: ASSSWGDIVRGQY

clone_size: -
d_call: -
v_call: TRBV5-6
cdr3_aa: ASSPPGGESTNEKLF

clone_size: -
d_call: -
v_call: TRBV10-3
cdr3_aa: AYQKGREGRSQPQH

clone_size: -
d_call: -
v_call: TRBV13
cdr3_aa: ASSHQEGYNEQF

clone_size: -
d_call: -
v_call: TRBV4-1
cdr3_aa: ASSQEEGLSSYEQY

clone_size: -
d_call: TRBD1
v_call: TRBV2
cdr3_aa: ASLQGAGYT

clone_size: -
d_call: -
v_call: TRBV14
cdr3_aa: ASSQVPAPGDTQY

clone_size: -
d_call: TRBD1
v_call: TRBV28
cdr3_aa: AIRDSYNEQF

clone_size: -
d_call: -
v_call: TRBV28
cdr3_aa: ASSFFGVGLSSYEQY

clone_size: once
d_call: -
v_call: TRBV7-9
cdr3_aa: ASSSPLEVPSYEQY

clone_size: -
d_call: -
v_call: TRBV28
cdr3_aa: AGQTQDYGYT

clone_size: -
d_call: -
v_call: TRBV3-1
cdr3_aa: ASSPRQFYYGYT

clone_size: -
d_call: -
v_call: TRBV28
cdr3_aa: ASSLPAGKQY

clone_size: -
d_call: -
v_call: TRBV13
cdr3_aa: ASSLLANEQF

clone_size: -
d_call: -
v_call: TRBV29-1
cdr3_aa: SVGGGLEYTEAF

clone_size: once
d_call: -
v_call: TRBV4-3
cdr3_aa: ASSPDQGRVNEKLF

clone_size: -
d_call: -
v_call: TRBV4-1
cdr3_aa: ASSQESWVNTEAF

clone_size: few
d_call: -
v_call: TRBV6-2/TRBV6-3
cdr3_aa: ASSYSPGRDQH

clone_size: -
d_call: TRBD1
v_call: TRBV7-9
cdr3_aa: ASSGPGQGRPNEQF

clone_size: -
d_call: TRBD1
v_call: TRBV2
cdr3_aa: ASSLYGQAAQNTQY

clone_size: -
d_call: -
v_call: TRBV28
cdr3_aa: ASSPLTVYEQY

clone_size: -
d_call: -
v_call: TRBV28
cdr3_aa: ASTSQSWTLTFVH

clone_size: -
d_call: -
v_call: TRBV27
cdr3_aa: ASSPRRGLFYEQY

clone_size: -
d_call: TRBD2
v_call: TRBV5-1
cdr3_aa: ASSSRGDEQF

clone_size: -
d_call: -
v_call: TRBV20-1
cdr3_aa: SARVVTFLGGEHYEQY

clone_size: -
d_call: -
v_call: TRBV5-5
cdr3_aa: ASSWAGDTYEQY

clone_size: -
d_call: TRBD1
v_call: TRBV27
cdr3_aa: ASSLQGAYTEAF

clone_size: -
d_call: -
v_call: TRBV7-9
cdr3_aa: ASSLGQVSEQY

clone_size: -
d_call: TRBD2
v_call: TRBV27
cdr3_aa: ASSPSLAGAYEQY

clone_size: -
d_call: -
v_call: TRBV29-1
cdr3_aa: SVSNSSYEQY

clone_size: -
d_call: TRBD1
v_call: TRBV16
cdr3_aa: ASSQGQGAGNTIY

clone_size: -
d_call: -
v_call: TRBV27
cdr3_aa: ASSSLNNEQF

clone_size: -
d_call: -
v_call: TRBV28
cdr3_aa: ASSPVTEGSYEQY

clone_size: -
d_call: -
v_call: TRBV7-8
cdr3_aa: ASSPRTRGASSGELF